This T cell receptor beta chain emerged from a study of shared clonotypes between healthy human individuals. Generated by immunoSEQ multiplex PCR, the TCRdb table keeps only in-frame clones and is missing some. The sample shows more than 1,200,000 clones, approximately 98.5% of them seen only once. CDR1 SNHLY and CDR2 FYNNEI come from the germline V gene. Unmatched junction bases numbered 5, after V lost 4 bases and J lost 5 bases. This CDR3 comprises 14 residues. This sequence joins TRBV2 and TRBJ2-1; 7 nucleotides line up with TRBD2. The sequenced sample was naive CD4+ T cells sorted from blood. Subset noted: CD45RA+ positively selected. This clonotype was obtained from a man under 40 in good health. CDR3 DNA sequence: TGTGCCAGCAGTGTCACTGGGGGGGACAATGAGCAGTTCTTC. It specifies CASSVTGGDNEQFF. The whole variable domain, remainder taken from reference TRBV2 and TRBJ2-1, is EPEVTQTPSHQVTQMGQEVILRCVPISNHLYFYWYRQILGQKVEFLVSFYNNEISEKSEIFDDQFSVERPDGSNFTLKIRSTKLEDSAMYFCASSVTGGDNEQFFGPGTRLTVL.